This T cell receptor beta chain was sequenced in a study of blood T cell repertoires in COVID-19. Study details: From the United States, Italy and Spain came samples of acute and convalescent COVID-19. T cells, B-cell-depleted T cells, or PBMCs provided the cDNA or gDNA that served as material.

This table comes from immunoSEQ multiplex PCR, and its TCRdb copy is limited to in-frame clones, with some not included. The table has 250,000 to 350,000 clones, about nine tenths seen once. This CDR3 spans 17 amino acids. The V gene end was trimmed by 3 bases and the J gene end by 4 bases; junction bases not matched to a gene: 10. CDR1 and CDR2 (germline): SGHRS, YFSETQ. V is TRBV5-1 and J is TRBJ2-1, with 10 bases that match TRBD2. The material sequenced was PBMCs or T cells enriched from blood (not recorded which). This clonotype was obtained from a woman between 50 and 59 years old who had been exposed to COVID-19. CDR3 coding DNA: TGCGCCAGCAGCTATGGACTAGCGGCAAAAGGATACAATGAGCAGTTCTTC. This sequence encodes CASSYGLAAKGYNEQFF.